This T cell receptor beta chain was identified in a study of cytomegalovirus exposure and HLA in healthy donors. PCR used 60 Vbeta primers and 13 Jbeta primers. Method: immunoSEQ multiplex PCR; TCRdb's copy keeps in-frame clones and lacks some. This sample has 95,000 to 150,000 clones; roughly 76% occur once, and the top ten carry 2% to 2.5%. The donors (healthy individuals) were bone marrow donors. The CDR3 totals 14 residues. The ends were cut back, 3 bases at V and 3 bases at J, with 8 bases in the middle. Germline assignment: CDR1 MNHEY and CDR2 SMNVEV (reference sequence). This receptor was identified in a man between 25 and 39 years old in good health and CMV-seronegative. V and J are TRBV27 and TRBJ2-2; no clear D. The sequenced sample consisted of PBMCs. CDR3 in amino acids: CASSLGSHTGELFF. In DNA, the CDR3 is TGTGCCAGCAGTTTGGGCAGTCACACCGGGGAGCTGTTTTTT.